This T cell receptor (beta chain) was captured by sequencing in a study of shared clonotypes between healthy human individuals. The CDR3 runs 14 residues. Trimming took 8 bases from V and 4 from J, leaving 12 bases between them. Study-wide results and limits: Memory subsets had estimated richness that was generally smaller than that of naive subsets. Investigators expected sequencing depth to affect clonotype sharing among donors. Naive CD4 clonotypes were shared across a handful of donors at 5% to 6%.

As regards this clone: Its target is unknown.

Data came from immunoSEQ multiplex PCR; TCRdb stores just in-frame clones and leaves some out. This table holds approximately 1.4 million clones, approximately 98% found once. This sequence joins TRBV23-1 and TRBJ2-6, with D perhaps TRBD1 or TRBD2 (5 bases each). TRBV23-1 is recorded as an ORF, its role being uncertain. Sequenced sample: naive CD4+ T cells sorted from blood. Documented subset: CD45RA+ positively selected. This TCR came from a man between 25 and 39 years old in good health. The DNA of the CDR3 is TGCGCCAGCCCACCGGGGCCCGGGGCCAACGTCCTGACTTTC. The encoded protein is CASPPGPGANVLTF.